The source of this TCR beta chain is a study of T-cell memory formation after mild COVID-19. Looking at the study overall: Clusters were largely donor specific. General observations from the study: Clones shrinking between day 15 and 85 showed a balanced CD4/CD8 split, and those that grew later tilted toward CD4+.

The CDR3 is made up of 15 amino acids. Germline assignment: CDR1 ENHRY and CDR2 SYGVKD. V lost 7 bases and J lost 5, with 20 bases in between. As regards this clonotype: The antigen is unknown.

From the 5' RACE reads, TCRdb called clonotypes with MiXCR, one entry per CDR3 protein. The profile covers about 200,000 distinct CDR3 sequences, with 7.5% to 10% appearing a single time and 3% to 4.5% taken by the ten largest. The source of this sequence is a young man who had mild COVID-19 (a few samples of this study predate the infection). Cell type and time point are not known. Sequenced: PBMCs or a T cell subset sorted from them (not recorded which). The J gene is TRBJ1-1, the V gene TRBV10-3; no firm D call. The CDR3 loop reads CAIKGTSGRDTEAFF. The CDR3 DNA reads TGTGCCATCAAGGGAACGTCGGGAAGGGATACTGAAGCTTTCTTT.